This TCR beta chain stems from a study of blood T cell repertoires in COVID-19. Study at large: Samples representing acute and convalescent COVID-19 were sourced from the United States, Italy and Spain. T cells, B-cell-depleted T cells, or PBMCs provided the cDNA or gDNA that served as material.

CDR3 length: 16 amino acids. Germline V gene sequence: CDR1 LNHNV, CDR2 YYDKDF (reference sequence). With 0 bases clipped from V and 7 bases from J, the junction kept 7 bases outside the gene matches. Measured with immunoSEQ multiplex PCR; TCRdb has only the in-frame clones, and not every one. The data contain 150,000 to 200,000 clones, about 84% of them singletons. Participants were aged about 18 to 100 years from some 24 US areas. In Cohort 3, a recovered donor had either two negative PCRs, clearance, or symptom resolution. The gene calls are TRBV15 and TRBJ1-5; 9 bases are a match to TRBD1. This TCR came from a man in his forties who had recovered from COVID-19. Source material: PBMCs or T cells enriched from blood (not recorded which). CDR3 amino acids: CATSRDLRTGVQPQHF. DNA for the CDR3: TGTGCCACCAGCAGAGATCTGCGGACAGGGGTACAGCCCCAGCATTTT.